The entry below describes one T cell receptor beta chain. What it binds is unknown. The donors were part of the roughly 130-subject validation cohort, which stood apart from the 666-subject first cohort. The data belong to a study of cytomegalovirus exposure and HLA in healthy donors. General study results and limits: Reports described diagnosis of cytomegalovirus status by the classifier as highly specific and sensitive.

The data were produced by immunoSEQ multiplex PCR, yet TCRdb's version contains in-frame clones alone and is incomplete. This repertoire shows fewer than 250,000 clones, around 80% found once; its top ten account for more than 13%. Germline V gene lookup returns CDR1 SGHAT and CDR2 FQNNGV. V was pared by 4 bases and J by 2 bases, with 12 bases between. This CDR3 contains 14 residues. The receptor was isolated from a woman aged 25 to 39 in good health and CMV-seropositive. The chain recombines TRBV11-2 with TRBJ2-7; D may be TRBD1 (7 bases). Sequencing was carried out using PBMCs. For the CDR3, the DNA is TGTGCCAGCAGCTGGAGGGGACAGACCTACGAGCAGTACTTC. Translation gives CASSWRGQTYEQYF.